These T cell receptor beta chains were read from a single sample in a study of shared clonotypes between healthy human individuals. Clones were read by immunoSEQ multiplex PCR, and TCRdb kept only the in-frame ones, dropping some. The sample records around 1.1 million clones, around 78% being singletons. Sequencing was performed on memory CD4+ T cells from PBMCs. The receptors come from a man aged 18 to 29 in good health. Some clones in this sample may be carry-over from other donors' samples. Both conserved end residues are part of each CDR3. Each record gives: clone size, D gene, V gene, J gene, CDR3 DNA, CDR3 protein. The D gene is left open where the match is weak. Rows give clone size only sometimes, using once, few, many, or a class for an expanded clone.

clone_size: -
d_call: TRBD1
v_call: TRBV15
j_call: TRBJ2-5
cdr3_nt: TGTGCCACCAGCAGAGATCAGCTGGGACAGGGGCCAGAGACCCAGTACTTC
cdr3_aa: CATSRDQLGQGPETQYF

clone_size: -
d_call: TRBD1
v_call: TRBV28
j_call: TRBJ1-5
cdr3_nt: TGTGCCAGCAGACCCGGGACAGGGAGCTTCAATCAGCCCCAGCATTTT
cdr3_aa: CASRPGTGSFNQPQHF

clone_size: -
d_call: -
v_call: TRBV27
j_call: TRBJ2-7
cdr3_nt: TGTGCCAGCAGTTTAATGGGGGCCGGAGGCCACGAGCAGTACTTC
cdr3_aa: CASSLMGAGGHEQYF

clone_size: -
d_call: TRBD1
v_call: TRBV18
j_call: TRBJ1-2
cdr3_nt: TGTGCCAGCTCGGAAGGGACAGGCTATGGCTACACCTTC
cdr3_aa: CASSEGTGYGYTF

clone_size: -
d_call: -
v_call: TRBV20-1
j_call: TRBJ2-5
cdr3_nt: TGCACCCCGGGTTCGGCACAGTACTTC
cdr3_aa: CTPGSAQYF

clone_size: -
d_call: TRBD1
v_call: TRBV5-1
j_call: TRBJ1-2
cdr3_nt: TGCGCCAGCAGCCCGAATCCGGGACAGGGGGGTGTTGGCTACACCTTC
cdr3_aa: CASSPNPGQGGVGYTF

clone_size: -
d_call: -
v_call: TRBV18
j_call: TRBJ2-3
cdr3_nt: TGTGCCAGCTCACCACCGGGCACAAGGGCCACAGATACGCAGTATTTT
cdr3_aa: CASSPPGTRATDTQYF

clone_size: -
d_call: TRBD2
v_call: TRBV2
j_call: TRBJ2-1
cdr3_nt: TGTGCCAGCAGTGATGGGTCTAGCGGGTACAATGAGCAGTTCTTC
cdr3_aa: CASSDGSSGYNEQFF

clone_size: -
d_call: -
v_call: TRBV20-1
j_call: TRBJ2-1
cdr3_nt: TGCAGTGCCCTTTCCAATGAGCAGTTCTTC
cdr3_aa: CSALSNEQFF

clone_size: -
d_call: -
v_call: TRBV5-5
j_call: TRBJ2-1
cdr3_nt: TGTGCCAGCAGCTTTAGCGGTTATGGTGAGCAGTTCTTC
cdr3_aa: CASSFSGYGEQFF

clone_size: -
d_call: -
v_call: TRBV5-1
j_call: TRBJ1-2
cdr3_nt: TGCGCCAGCAGCAAGCGGTATCGGACGGAAGCTAACTATGGCTACACCTTC
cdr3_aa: CASSKRYRTEANYGYTF

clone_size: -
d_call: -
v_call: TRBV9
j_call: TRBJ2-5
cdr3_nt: TGTGCCAGCAGCGTAGACCAGCAAGAGACCCAGTACTTC
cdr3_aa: CASSVDQQETQYF

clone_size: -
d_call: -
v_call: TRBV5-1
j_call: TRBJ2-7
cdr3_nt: TGCGCCAGCAGTCGAGGGGGTGCTACCTACGAGCAGTACTTC
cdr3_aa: CASSRGGATYEQYF

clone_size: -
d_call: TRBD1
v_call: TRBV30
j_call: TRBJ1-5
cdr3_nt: TGTGCCTGGAGGAGGGACAGCAATAGCAATCAGCCCCAGCATTTT
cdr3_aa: CAWRRDSNSNQPQHF

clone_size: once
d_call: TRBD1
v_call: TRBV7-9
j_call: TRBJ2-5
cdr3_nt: TGTGCCAGCAGCCCCGGGACAGGGGAGACCCAGTACTTC
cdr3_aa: CASSPGTGETQYF

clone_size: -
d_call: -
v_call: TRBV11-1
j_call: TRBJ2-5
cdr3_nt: TGTGCCAGCAGCCCGGGATTTGACGGGGAGGAAGAGACCCAGTACTTC
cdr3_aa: CASSPGFDGEEETQYF

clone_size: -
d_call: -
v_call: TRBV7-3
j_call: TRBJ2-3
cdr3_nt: TGTGCCAGCAGCCCCATGGGAGGCGACACAGATACGCAGTATTTT
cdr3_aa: CASSPMGGDTDTQYF

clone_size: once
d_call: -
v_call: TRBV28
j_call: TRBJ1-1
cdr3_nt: TGTGCCAGCTTAAGGGTGCCCCCTCCTGAAGCTTTCTTT
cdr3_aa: CASLRVPPPEAFF

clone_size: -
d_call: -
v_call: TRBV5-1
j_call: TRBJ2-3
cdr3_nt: TGCGCCAGCAGCTTCGACGCCGCAGATACGCAGTATTTT
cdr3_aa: CASSFDAADTQYF

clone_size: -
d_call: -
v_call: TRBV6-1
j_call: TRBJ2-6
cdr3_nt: TGTGCCAGCAGTGAGCTCCGGACCCCCTCTGGGGCCAACGTCCTGACTTTC
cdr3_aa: CASSELRTPSGANVLTF

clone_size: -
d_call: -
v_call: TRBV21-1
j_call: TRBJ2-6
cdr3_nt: TGTGCCAGCAGCCGTACCCCCCAAGTCCTGACTTTC
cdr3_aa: CASSRTPQVLTF

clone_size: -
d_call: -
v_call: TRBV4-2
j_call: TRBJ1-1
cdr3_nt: TGTGCCAGCAGCCAAGCTGGGGGGAACACTGAAGCTTTCTTT
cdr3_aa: CASSQAGGNTEAFF

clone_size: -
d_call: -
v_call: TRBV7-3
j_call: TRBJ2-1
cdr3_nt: TGTGCCAGCAGCTCTGTCCCCGGGAGTCACAATGAGCAGTTCTTC
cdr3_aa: CASSSVPGSHNEQFF